This T cell receptor beta chain was captured by sequencing in a study of T cell repertoires in cytomegalovirus infection. The germline V gene encodes CDR1 MNHNS and CDR2 SASEGT. The CDR3 covers 14 residues. The V end was cut by 6 bases, the J end by 2 bases, with 12 bases between. A note on this clonotype: Its antigen remains unidentified.

TCRdb re-called the reads with MiXCR, one entry per CDR3 protein. The sample includes 740,000 or so distinct CDR3 sequences, under 40% of them seen just once. Overall study findings and caveats: Dominant in the ex vivo response were TCR beta clonotypes restricted by HLA-C and specific for CMV.

The V call is TRBV6-1, the J call TRBJ2-3; the D is unclear. The sample taken for sequencing was PBMCs. This TCR derives from a human donor in good health (CMV status not recorded). Some clones in this sample may be carry-over from other donors' samples. The DNA for the CDR3 is TGTGCCAGCAGGACCCGAACGAACACAGATACGCAGTATTTT. Translation: CASRTRTNTDTQYF.